A single sample is the source of the 15 T cell receptor beta chains below, sequenced in a study of T-cell memory formation after mild COVID-19. TCRdb reanalysed the 5' RACE reads using MiXCR and keeps one entry per CDR3 protein. In the table there are almost 550,000 distinct CDR3 sequences, roughly 22% of which are singletons. The specimen was PBMCs or a T cell subset sorted from them (not recorded which). Source of these receptors: an adult woman who had mild COVID-19 (a few samples of this study predate the infection). Cell type and time point are not known.

This rearrangement joins TRBV9 to TRBJ2-2, with 9 bases identical to TRBD1. The trim removed 3 bases at V and 1 base at J, leaving 7 bases unmatched. Per germline, CDR1 SGDLS and CDR2 YYNGEE. The CDR3 sequence is 17 residues long. CDR3 bases: TGTGCCAGCAGCGCCGACCGGACAGGGGAGAACACCGGGGAGCTGTTTTTT. Protein: CASSADRTGENTGELFF.

The V and J genes are TRBV6-6 and TRBJ2-1; 10 nucleotides align to TRBD1. The CDR3 sequence is 17 residues long. Trimming at V came to 1 base and at J to 6 bases, leaving 9 bases not matched to a gene. Germline CDR1 and CDR2: MNHNY and SVGAGI (reference sequence). CDR3 nucleotide sequence: TGTGCCAGCAGTTACTTCCCGGGACAGGGGACTTCCAATGAGCAGTTCTTC. Translating gives CASSYFPGQGTSNEQFF.

This clonotype was seen only a few times. The gene calls are TRBV9 and TRBJ1-2, with D tentatively TRBD1 (5 bases). The CDR3 is made up of 15 amino acids. Per the germline V gene, CDR1 is SGDLS and CDR2 is YYNGEE. The germline V and J ends were trimmed by 6 bases and 8 bases, with 23 bases remaining between them. The CDR3 is CASTEHPGTGRGYTF. DNA of the CDR3: TGTGCCAGCACCGAACATCCAGGGACGGGTCGGGGCTACACCTTC.

This chain joins TRBV7-9 and TRBJ2-5, with D perhaps matching TRBD1 or TRBD2 (5 bases each). Trimming took 3 bases from V and 1 from J, leaving 6 bases between them. CDR1 is SEHNR and CDR2 is FQNEAQ in the germline V gene (reference sequence). The length of the CDR3 is 13 residues. CDR3 sequence: CASSFGAQETQYF. The DNA of the CDR3 is TGTGCCAGCAGCTTCGGGGCCCAAGAGACCCAGTACTTC.

This clonotype was seen only a few times. This chain links TRBV5-4 with TRBJ2-7, with D possibly called TRBD1 or TRBD2 (6 bases each). The germline gives CDR1 SGHNT, CDR2 YYREEE (reference sequence). Trimming cost V 0 bases and J 2 bases, with 12 bases left between them. The CDR3 spans 15 residues. The CDR3: CASSLGGARTYEQYF. DNA of the CDR3: TGTGCCAGCAGCTTGGGGGGGGCAAGGACCTACGAGCAGTACTTC.

This clonotype was detected only a few times. J is TRBJ2-1 and V is TRBV7-9; D remains ambiguous. V lost 5 bases, J lost 3 bases, and 14 bases lay in between. Germline values: CDR1 SEHNR, CDR2 FQNEAQ (reference sequence). The CDR3 runs 15 residues. The CDR3 reads CASSLLPGFYNEQFF. DNA of the CDR3: TGTGCCAGCAGCCTACTGCCTGGGTTCTACAATGAGCAGTTCTTC.

This chain connects TRBV5-4 to TRBJ2-3; perhaps TRBD2 as D (6 bases). The germline V and J ends were trimmed by 2 bases and 6 bases, with 22 bases remaining between them. The germline V gene has CDR1 SGHNT and CDR2 YYREEE (reference sequence). There are 17 residues in the CDR3. CDR3 DNA: TGTGCCAGCAGCTTCCTGGCTAGCGAAAGACCTCGGGATACGCAGTATTTT. Its protein is CASSFLASERPRDTQYF.

There are a few counts of this clonotype. This chain links TRBV6-5 with TRBJ2-3; 11 nucleotides match TRBD2. This CDR3 is 16 amino acids long. Germline V CDR1 and CDR2: MNHEY, SVGAGI. V shed 2 bases, J shed 3 bases, and the junction held 4 bases outside the gene matches. The CDR3 is CASSYEGLAATDTQYF. The CDR3 DNA reads as TGTGCCAGCAGTTACGAGGGACTAGCGGCTACAGATACGCAGTATTTT.

This clonotype was recorded a few times. This rearrangement joins TRBV4-2 to TRBJ2-5, with D uncertain. V shed 0 bases and J shed 4 bases, with 12 bases lying between them. CDR1 and CDR2 from the germline V gene are LGHNA and YNFKEQ. CDR3 size: 15 residues. CDR3 region: CASSQEEAFRETQYF. The DNA for the CDR3 is TGTGCCAGCAGCCAAGAGGAAGCTTTTCGAGAGACCCAGTACTTC.

The chain is built from TRBV20-1 and TRBJ2-1; D is unresolved. Per the germline V gene, CDR1 is DFQATT and CDR2 is SNEGSKA (reference sequence). Trimming left V 2 bases short and J 0 bases short, with 5 bases between. This CDR3 region has 13 residues. The chain's CDR3 is CSARRSSYNEQFF. The CDR3 DNA reads TGCAGTGCTAGACGTAGCTCCTACAATGAGCAGTTCTTC.

Only a few counts were recorded for this clonotype. This sequence joins TRBV4-3 and TRBJ1-3; 9 bases match TRBD1. This CDR3 spans 16 amino acids. The V and J ends lost 3 bases and 3 bases, in that order; junction bases with no gene match: 6. Germline V gene data show CDR1 as LGHNA and CDR2 as YSLEER. The chain's CDR3 is CASSHNRGLIGNTIYF. CDR3 sequence (DNA): TGCGCCAGCAGCCATAACAGGGGGCTAATTGGAAACACCATATATTTT.

This clonotype was observed many times. The chain recombines TRBV12-3 or TRBV12-4 with TRBJ1-2; a weak D match, TRBD1 (5 bases). The CDR3 loop spans 13 amino acids. The germline V and J ends were trimmed by 6 bases and 4 bases, with 12 bases remaining between them. This chain's CDR3 is CASSSSGGYGYTF. Written as DNA, the CDR3 is TGTGCCAGCAGCTCGTCCGGGGGCTATGGCTACACCTTC.

This clonotype was seen at least ten times. The chain has TRBV24-1 and TRBJ2-5; 7 nucleotides line up with TRBD1. Looked up from germline, CDR1 is KGHDR and CDR2 is SFDVKD. The V and J ends lost 9 bases and 1 base, in that order; junction bases with no gene match: 7. The CDR3 covers 14 residues. This CDR3 is CATSGRGTQETQYF. DNA for the CDR3: TGTGCCACCTCCGGCAGGGGGACCCAAGAGACCCAGTACTTC.

As concerns this clonotype: One base away lies a much larger clone, so this may be a sequencing read error. This rearrangement joins TRBV5-6 to TRBJ2-1; 7 nucleotides line up with TRBD1. Germline V CDR1 and CDR2: SGHDT, YYEEEE. This CDR3 region has 16 residues. As DNA, the CDR3 is TGTGCCATCAGCTCTATACAGGGGAGCTCCTACAATGAGCAGTTCTTC. It specifies CAISSIQGSSYNEQFF.

The chain is built from TRBV10-3 and TRBJ2-7, with D possibly matching TRBD1 (5 bases). This CDR3 contains 15 residues. Trimming cost V 10 bases and J 3 bases, with 22 bases left between them. From germline, CDR1 is ENHRY and CDR2 SYGVKD. CDR3: CATAPGREVYYEQYF. In DNA, the CDR3 is TGTGCCACCGCCCCGGGCAGGGAAGTCTACTACGAGCAGTACTTC.